Included here is one T cell receptor beta chain sequence, with context. This clone was recorded only once. The clone's antigen remains unknown. Per-nucleotide qualities are absent, and no much larger clonotype sits a single base away. This sample is part of a study of shared clonotypes between healthy human individuals (dated by TCRdb to the early 2020s). With regard to the full study: A couple of women and three men aged 18 to 49 years were included in the cohort. Leukapheresis yielded between about 0.85 and 9.5 billion PBMCs per donor. Per donor, three plates each were used for CD4 naive and CD4 memory, two for CD8 naive, and one for CD8 memory. To increase sequencing depth and limit assay-specific biases, different laboratories used diverse techniques to prepare libraries and sequence TCR repertoires. Blood TCR repertoires of about 5 healthy adults were deeply sequenced to estimate repertoire size and the extent of clonotype sharing between individuals.

The donors were healthy, HIV-negative adults with no recently reported acute infections or vaccinations. All donors were Caucasian adults living in Nashville, Tennessee, USA. Magnetic negative selection was used to enrich CD4+ T cells, after which naive cells were positively selected on CD45RA and the negative fraction became the memory subset. Blood was collected by leukapheresis, and PBMCs were isolated by Ficoll-Histopaque density gradient centrifugation and then cryopreserved in liquid nitrogen vapor phase. Purity and quantity of every magnetically sorted T cell population were checked by analytical flow cytometry. From each sorted fraction, genomic DNA was isolated and quantified by UV absorbance on a Nanodrop 2000c. Paper-wide results and their limitations: The genetic and exposure-history diversity represented was limited by the small number of donors. Larger estimated clonotype richness was generally found for naive subsets than for memory subsets. Sampling was restricted to blood, and TCR repertoires in tissue are likely to differ from TCR repertoires in blood. Rarefaction of sorted-subset datasets indicated incomplete sequencing despite the large sequencing depth. Higher generation probabilities were observed for clonotypes shared by all four sorted-subset donors than for non-shared clonotypes. Roughly 5% of naive CD4, roughly 3.5% of naive CD8, about 2.5% of memory CD4, and about 0.4% of memory CD8 clonotypes were shared across several donors. Pairwise subsampling indicated that sequencing depth was expected to affect the degree of clonotype sharing among donors.

TCR CDR3 regions were amplified from genomic DNA by multiplex PCR using the deep immunoSEQ assay. Extracted genomic DNA from each cell subset was distributed evenly across all wells of several immunoSEQ 96-well plates, and each plate was treated as a replicate. For sorted subsets, 150 to 200 ng genomic DNA, equal to about 30,000 T cell genomes, was loaded into each replicate PCR. The purified libraries were quantified using a Qubit 3.0 fluorometer, sized with a Bioanalyzer 2100, and then quantified again using the KAPA Library Quantification kit. Every immunoSEQ 96-well plate was sequenced on a separate single-read 150-cycle Illumina NextSeq 550 flow cell. As for the authors' bioinformatics: Because the immunoSEQ output included only junctional sequences and no quality scores, the filtering could not be the same as the filtering used for full-length reads. Sequences were annotated with PyIR, a Python wrapper for IgBLAST v1.9, and V/J genes and CDR3 were assigned using IMGT germline references. Reads were filtered out if the reads had weak V/J assignments (E-value above 1e-6), no CDR3, stop codons, out-of-frame junctions, or ambiguous translated residues. A V3J clonotype was defined by an identical inferred V gene, J gene, and CDR3 amino acid sequence. Percentage overlap between repertoires was computed as shared unique clonotypes divided by the size of the smaller repertoire. Three approaches were used to assess repertoire richness: RTK rarefaction, the Chao1 estimator, and Recon v2.1 estimates of unobserved clonotypes. Generation probabilities for all TCRbeta clonotypes obtained by the gDNA method from several donors were computed using OLGA. TCRdb's version of the immuneACCESS table is confined to in-frame rearrangements and falls short of the full clone set. An unresolved V gene accounts for under half of the shortfall where checked; the remainder is of unknown origin. The DNA gave D and trimming, while V, J and clone size come from that table. The sample contains 1.6 million or so clones, around 98.5% of them found a single time. Jointly, the top ten make up 0.36% of the sample.

Looking up the germline V gene (reference sequence) yields CDR1 LNHNV and CDR2 YYDKDF. Trimming leaves V shorter by 0 bases and J shorter by 2 bases, with the junction holding 7 bases beyond the gene matches. The cysteine opens and the phenylalanine closes a CDR3 of 16 amino acids. The entry retains the CDR3 DNA only, 48 bases that are in frame from base 1. The TCR sequence derives from a man aged 25-40 years in good health. This chain joins TRBV15 to TRBJ2-7, and 7 junction bases match TRBD1. The material sequenced was naive CD4+ T cells sorted from blood. What this sample's cell subset or site label stands for: CD45RA+ positively selected. The CDR3 amino acid sequence is: CATSRDRAGGTYEQYF. The bases read TGTGCCACCAGCAGAGATCGGGCAGGGGGAACCTACGAGCAGTACTTC.